The 31 T cell receptor beta chains listed next were all sequenced from one sample in a study of shared clonotypes between healthy human individuals. As defined, naive CD8 cells were CD45RO-negative and positively selected for CCR7, with terminally differentiated effector memory CD45RA+ cells excluded. TCRdb keeps only in-frame clones here, not all; method: immunoSEQ multiplex PCR. The table has roughly 650,000 clones, approximately 96% seen once. Sequences were obtained from naive CD8+ T cells sorted from blood. Every receptor here comes from a woman in her twenties or thirties in good health.

The chain is built from TRBV25-1 and TRBJ2-7; 7 bases match TRBD1. The CDR3 length is 16 residues. Germline V gives CDR1 MGHDK, CDR2 SYGVNS. V lost 3 bases, J lost 0 bases, and 8 bases stayed unmatched. CDR3: CASSDTSGTDSYEQYF. The CDR3, as DNA: TGTGCCAGCAGTGATACCTCCGGGACAGACTCCTACGAGCAGTACTTC.

This rearrangement joins TRBV2 to TRBJ2-7, with 8 bases that match TRBD2. This CDR3 comprises 14 residues. The germline gives CDR1 SNHLY, CDR2 FYNNEI. V dropped 2 bases and J dropped 3; count of bases not matched to a gene: 3. The DNA of the CDR3 is TGTGCCAGCAGTGAACCCCGGGAGGGCTACGAGCAGTACTTC. This codes for CASSEPREGYEQYF.

The V call is TRBV27, the J call TRBJ2-5; possible D gene TRBD1, 6 bases. Trimming left V 3 bases short and J 4 bases short, with 12 bases between. From germline, CDR1 is MNHEY and CDR2 SMNVEV (reference sequence). The CDR3 is 14 residues long. The CDR3 nucleotides are TGTGCCAGCAGTTTCCTCGGACAGACAGAGACCCAGTACTTC. Translation gives CASSFLGQTETQYF.

V is TRBV5-1 and J is TRBJ2-7, with 10 bases lining up with TRBD2. CDR3 length: 14 amino acids. Germline values: CDR1 SGHRS, CDR2 YFSETQ. Trimming removed 2 bases from V and 3 bases from J; junction bases left unmatched: 2. DNA of the CDR3: TGCGCCAGCAGCTTTGGGACTAGCGACTACGAGCAGTACTTC. Protein: CASSFGTSDYEQYF. The variable domain in full, with the rest retrieved from reference TRBV5-1 and TRBJ2-7, is KAGVTQTPRYLIKTRGQQVTLSCSPISGHRSVSWYQQTPGQGLQFLFEYFSETQRNKGNFPGRFSGRQFSNSRSEMNVSTLELGDSALYLCASSFGTSDYEQYFGPGTRLTVT.

The V gene is TRBV7-2, the J gene TRBJ2-5, with 12 positions matching TRBD2. Trimming removed 1 base from V and 4 bases from J; junction bases left unmatched: 10. Germline CDR1 SGHTA, CDR2 FQGNSA. This CDR3 has 18 residues. CDR3 residues: CASSLDRLAGGHGETQYF. The CDR3 DNA is TGTGCCAGCAGCTTAGACCGGCTAGCGGGAGGGCACGGAGAGACCCAGTACTTC.

The chain couples TRBV7-9 to TRBJ2-4; tentatively, D is TRBD2 (5 bases). The CDR3 length is 15 residues. CDR1 SEHNR and CDR2 FQNEAQ come from the germline V gene (reference sequence). The ends were cut back, 5 bases at V and 2 bases at J, with 13 bases in the middle. The CDR3: CASSVASGTKNIQYF. The CDR3 region has the DNA TGTGCCAGCAGCGTCGCGTCGGGAACCAAAAACATTCAGTACTTC.

The CDR3 DNA follows: TGTGCCAGCAGTGTTTTATTTGAGGCGACCAACTATGGCTACACCTTC. It is translated as CASSVLFEATNYGYTF. The V call is TRBV2, the J call TRBJ1-2; D remains ambiguous. The germline CDR1 and CDR2 sequences are SNHLY and FYNNEI. Trimming pared 4 bases from V and 2 bases from J, leaving 17 bases between. The CDR3 sequence is 16 residues long.

This chain uses TRBV14 with TRBJ2-3; 15 nucleotides match TRBD2. Germline loops: CDR1 SGHDN, CDR2 FVKESK. This CDR3 has 20 amino acids. The junction had 14 bases not matched to a gene; V was cut back by 1 base and J by 6 bases. The CDR3 sequence is CASSQGTSGRAWGTVDTQYF. DNA for the CDR3: TGTGCCAGCAGCCAAGGGACTAGCGGGAGGGCCTGGGGCACAGTGGATACGCAGTATTTT.

The rearrangement uses TRBV4-2 and TRBJ2-1; 8 bases align to TRBD2. Germline V gives CDR1 LGHNA, CDR2 YNFKEQ. Unmatched junction bases numbered 5, after V lost 1 base and J lost 0 bases. This CDR3 is built from 17 residues. DNA of the CDR3: TGTGCCAGCAGCCAAGGGTGGCGGGAGGTCTCCTACAATGAGCAGTTCTTC. Translation gives CASSQGWREVSYNEQFF.

The CDR3 loop reads CASSSTSGRGDEQFF. Here the CDR3 DNA reads TGTGCCAGCAGCTCCACTAGCGGGAGAGGCGATGAGCAGTTCTTC. The gene calls are TRBV13 and TRBJ2-1; 11 nucleotides match TRBD2. The length of the CDR3 is 15 residues. V gave up 4 bases and J gave up 8 bases; unmatched junction bases: 7. Germline V lookup: CDR1 PRHDT, CDR2 FYEKMQ (reference sequence).

The chain uses TRBV6-1 and TRBJ1-1; D uncertain. There are 15 residues in the CDR3. Looked up from germline, CDR1 is MNHNS and CDR2 is SASEGT. V was trimmed by 2 bases and J by 4 bases, leaving 14 bases between them. CDR3 bases: TGTGCCAGCAGTGAATTGTTCGGGGTCAGCACTGAAGCTTTCTTT. It is translated as CASSELFGVSTEAFF.

This clone showed up just once. V and J are TRBV7-8 and TRBJ2-1; 14 bases fit TRBD2. This CDR3 region has 16 residues. Trimming at V came to 5 bases and at J to 5 bases, leaving 5 bases not matched to a gene. The V gene's germline CDR1 is SGHVS and CDR2 FQNEAQ. The CDR3 nucleotides are TGTGCCAGCAGCCACGGACTAGCGGGAGGCGACAATGAGCAGTTCTTC. Translation: CASSHGLAGGDNEQFF.

The chain joins TRBV7-9 to TRBJ2-7, with TRBD2 identical over 8 bases. The CDR3 loop spans 13 amino acids. V trimming: 6 bases; J trimming: 4 bases; junction bases outside the gene matches: 5. Per the germline V gene, CDR1 is SEHNR and CDR2 is FQNEAQ (reference sequence). Here the CDR3 reads CASRGLDTYEQYF. The CDR3 DNA follows: TGTGCCAGCAGGGGACTAGACACATACGAGCAGTACTTC.

The DNA of the CDR3 is TGCGCCAGCAGCTCTGGCGGCTCTGGAAACACCATATATTTT. This encodes CASSSGGSGNTIYF. The gene calls are TRBV5-1 and TRBJ1-3; the D is unclear. Germline V gene data show CDR1 as SGHRS and CDR2 as YFSETQ. CDR3 size: 14 residues. V was trimmed by 3 bases and J by 0 bases, leaving 7 bases between them.

This clone is a singleton in its sample. The DNA for the CDR3 is TGTGCCAGCAGCTCACAAGGGACGGGAGGGGAGACCCAGTACTTC. Translation gives CASSSQGTGGETQYF. The chain employs TRBV13 and TRBJ2-5; 8 nucleotides agree with TRBD2. This CDR3 is 15 amino acids long. The trim removed 4 bases at V and 5 bases at J, leaving 9 bases unmatched. Germline loops: CDR1 PRHDT, CDR2 FYEKMQ (reference sequence).

V gene TRBV27 combines with J gene TRBJ1-2; 8 bases agree with TRBD1. Trimming at V came to 8 bases and at J to 7 bases, leaving 3 bases not matched to a gene. Germline V CDR1 and CDR2: MNHEY, SMNVEV (reference sequence). The CDR3 sequence is 11 residues long. The DNA for the CDR3 is TGTGCCAGCGGGACAGGTTTTGGCTACACCTTC. Its protein is CASGTGFGYTF.

CDR3 nucleotide sequence: TGTGCCAGCAGTCTCGGACTCCTCACCGGGGAGCTGTTTTTT. Amino acid sequence: CASSLGLLTGELFF. The chain combines TRBV27 with TRBJ2-2; a possible D gene is TRBD2 (5 bases). V was shortened by 5 bases and J by 4 bases, with 11 bases between the two germline ends. CDR3 length equals 14 residues. Germline V lookup: CDR1 MNHEY, CDR2 SMNVEV (reference sequence).

V gene TRBV2 combines with J gene TRBJ2-7; 9 nucleotides align to TRBD1. Germline V gene lookup returns CDR1 SNHLY and CDR2 FYNNEI. CDR3 length: 16 amino acids. The V and J ends lost 4 bases and 3 bases, in that order; junction bases with no gene match: 10. The CDR3 spells CASSARKGQGSYEQYF. CDR3 in DNA: TGTGCCAGCAGTGCCCGAAAAGGACAGGGGAGCTACGAGCAGTACTTC.

The table lists this clone with a count of one. This chain uses TRBV4-1 with TRBJ1-2; D may be TRBD1 (6 bases). Trimming cost V 1 base and J 7 bases, with 19 bases left between them. CDR3 length: 16 amino acids. Germline CDR1 and CDR2: MGHRA and YSYEKL. The CDR3 sequence is CASSQAPDRHYIGYTF. As DNA, the CDR3 is TGCGCCAGCAGCCAAGCCCCCGACAGGCACTATATTGGCTACACCTTC.

J is TRBJ2-3 and V is TRBV27, with D possibly called TRBD1 or TRBD2 (6 bases each). The CDR3 is 17 residues long. The V end was cut by 1 base, the J end by 0 bases, with 14 bases between. Germline CDR1 and CDR2: MNHEY and SMNVEV (reference sequence). CDR3 residues: CASSLWGRDTSTDTQYF. The CDR3 DNA sequence: TGTGCCAGCAGTTTATGGGGGCGGGACACTAGCACAGATACGCAGTATTTT.

The sample holds one count of this clone. This sequence joins TRBV11-2 and TRBJ2-2; D is uncertain. V was trimmed by 3 bases and J by 5 bases, leaving 16 bases between them. CDR1 and CDR2 from the germline V gene are SGHAT and FQNNGV. CDR3 length: 16 amino acids. DNA of the CDR3: TGTGCCAGCAGCTTGCCCCCACTTAGGGCGACCGGGGAGCTGTTTTTT. Translated, it gives CASSLPPLRATGELFF.

The chain couples TRBV19 to TRBJ2-1; 9 nucleotides agree with TRBD2. The CDR3 has 15 amino acids. Germline V CDR1 and CDR2: LNHDA, SQIVND (reference sequence). The junction had 5 bases not matched to a gene; V was cut back by 3 bases and J by 5 bases. The CDR3 coding sequence is TGTGCCAGTAGTATCATAGCGGGAGTGGACAATGAGCAGTTCTTC. Translation gives CASSIIAGVDNEQFF.

The chain employs TRBV5-4 and TRBJ2-2, with 8 bases that match TRBD1. The CDR3 consists of 16 residues. Germline-derived CDR1 and CDR2 are SGHNT and YYREEE (reference sequence). The V and J ends lost 3 bases and 5 bases, in that order; junction bases with no gene match: 9. The CDR3 nucleotides are TGTGCCAGCAGCTCGGACAGGGTAGAGAAGACCGGGGAGCTGTTTTTT. Amino acid sequence: CASSSDRVEKTGELFF.

This chain connects TRBV5-6 to TRBJ2-5, with a possible D match to TRBD1 (6 bases). The germline gives CDR1 SGHDT, CDR2 YYEEEE. Trimming removed 4 bases from V and 0 bases from J, with 13 bases in between. There are 15 residues in the CDR3. The CDR3 region has the DNA TGTGCCAGCAGCCCTCGGGACACCTACCAAGAGACCCAGTACTTC. Its protein product is CASSPRDTYQETQYF.

The V gene is TRBV28, the J gene TRBJ1-2; no firm D call. The V gene lost 2 bases and the J gene lost 3 bases, with 7 bases spanning the gap. Germline CDR1 MDHEN, CDR2 SYDVKM. The CDR3 runs to 13 residues. CDR3 in amino acids: CASSLQIYYGYTF. CDR3 in DNA: TGTGCCAGCAGTTTACAGATATACTATGGCTACACCTTC.

This chain links TRBV5-6 with TRBJ2-5; D ambiguous. The J call may not be correct, given that the DNA end is closer to TRBJ2-7. Germline V CDR1 and CDR2: SGHDT, YYEEEE. The CDR3 is made up of 12 amino acids. The CDR3 spells CASSLALGEQYF. The CDR3 bases are TGTGCCAGCAGCTTGGCACTGGGCGAGCAGTACTTC.

Here the CDR3 reads CASRTGGSTETQYF. DNA for the CDR3: TGTGCCAGCAGAACAGGGGGATCAACGGAGACCCAGTACTTC. V gene TRBV2 combines with J gene TRBJ2-5; 8 bases are shared with TRBD1. The V segment lost 6 bases and the J segment 5 bases; nucleotides outside the gene matches: 8. This CDR3 is 14 amino acids long. Germline CDR1 and CDR2: SNHLY and FYNNEI.

This sequence joins TRBV15 and TRBJ2-7; D remains unclear. The CDR3 runs to 14 residues. V was shortened by 0 bases and J by 0 bases, with 6 bases between the two germline ends. Germline V gene data show CDR1 as LNHNV and CDR2 as YYDKDF (reference sequence). This chain's CDR3 is CATSRDFSSYEQYF. DNA for the CDR3: TGTGCCACCAGCAGAGATTTTAGCTCCTACGAGCAGTACTTC.

The chain recombines TRBV27 with TRBJ1-5; D not certain. The V gene's germline CDR1 is MNHEY and CDR2 SMNVEV (reference sequence). The CDR3 consists of 14 residues. Trimming removed 2 bases from V and 6 bases from J, with 11 bases in between. This chain's CDR3 is CASSLRSTGQPQHF. CDR3 DNA: TGTGCCAGCAGTTTAAGGTCGACTGGTCAGCCCCAGCATTTT.

The chain employs TRBV4-1 and TRBJ2-1; 8 bases are shared with TRBD2. This CDR3 is 15 amino acids long. Trimming cost V 3 bases and J 7 bases; bases outside gene matches: 8. Germline V gives CDR1 MGHRA, CDR2 YSYEKL. For the CDR3, the DNA is TGCGCCAGCAGCCAGGTTAATAGCGGGAAAAATGAGCAGTTCTTC. Protein: CASSQVNSGKNEQFF.

This sequence joins TRBV28 and TRBJ1-2, with D possibly matching TRBD1 (6 bases). Trimming cost V 3 bases and J 7 bases, with 12 bases left between them. The CDR3 runs 13 residues. Per the germline V gene, CDR1 is MDHEN and CDR2 is SYDVKM. The CDR3 nucleotides read TGTGCCAGCAGTTTCTACAGGGTTAGTGGCTACACCTTC. It translates to CASSFYRVSGYTF.